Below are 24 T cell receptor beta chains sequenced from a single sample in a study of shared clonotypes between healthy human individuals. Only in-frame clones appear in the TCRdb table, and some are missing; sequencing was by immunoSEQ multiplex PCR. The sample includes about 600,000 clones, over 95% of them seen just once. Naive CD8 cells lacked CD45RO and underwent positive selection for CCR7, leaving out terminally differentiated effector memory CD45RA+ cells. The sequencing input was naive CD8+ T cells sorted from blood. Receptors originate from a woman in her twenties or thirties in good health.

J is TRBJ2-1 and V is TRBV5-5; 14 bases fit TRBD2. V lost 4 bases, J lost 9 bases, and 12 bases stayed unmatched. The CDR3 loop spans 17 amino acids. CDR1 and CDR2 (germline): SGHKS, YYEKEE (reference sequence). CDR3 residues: CASSGVTGTSGSGEQFF. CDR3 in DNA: TGTGCCAGCAGCGGGGTAACCGGGACTAGCGGGAGTGGTGAGCAGTTCTTC.

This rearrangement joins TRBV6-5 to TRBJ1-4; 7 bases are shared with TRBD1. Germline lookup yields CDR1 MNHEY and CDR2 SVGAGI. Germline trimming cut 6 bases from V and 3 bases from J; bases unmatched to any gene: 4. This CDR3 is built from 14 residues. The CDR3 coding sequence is TGTGCCAGCAGGACAGGGTGGCCTAATGAAAAACTGTTTTTT. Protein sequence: CASRTGWPNEKLFF.

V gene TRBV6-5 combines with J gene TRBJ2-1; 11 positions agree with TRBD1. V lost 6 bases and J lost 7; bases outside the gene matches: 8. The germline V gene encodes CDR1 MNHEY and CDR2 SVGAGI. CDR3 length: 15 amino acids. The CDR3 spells CASRDRTGGSNEQFF. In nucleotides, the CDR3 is TGTGCCAGCAGAGATCGGACAGGGGGCTCAAATGAGCAGTTCTTC.

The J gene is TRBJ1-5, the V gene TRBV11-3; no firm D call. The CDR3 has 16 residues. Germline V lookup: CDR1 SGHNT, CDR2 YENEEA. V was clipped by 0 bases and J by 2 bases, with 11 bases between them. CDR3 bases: TGTGCCAGCAGCTTAGATCTCAAGGGAGGCAATCAGCCCCAGCATTTT. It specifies CASSLDLKGGNQPQHF.

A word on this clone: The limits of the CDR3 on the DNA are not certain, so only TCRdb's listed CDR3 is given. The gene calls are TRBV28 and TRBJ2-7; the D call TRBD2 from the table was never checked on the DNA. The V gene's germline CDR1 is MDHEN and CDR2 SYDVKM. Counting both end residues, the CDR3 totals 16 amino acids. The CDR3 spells CASSFGPGGSPYEQYF.

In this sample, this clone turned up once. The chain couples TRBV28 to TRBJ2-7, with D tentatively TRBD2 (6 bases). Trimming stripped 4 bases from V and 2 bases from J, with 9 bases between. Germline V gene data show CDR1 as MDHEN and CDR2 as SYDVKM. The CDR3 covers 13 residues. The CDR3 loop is CASSSRDTYEQYF. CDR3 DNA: TGTGCCAGCAGTTCGCGGGATACCTACGAGCAGTACTTC.

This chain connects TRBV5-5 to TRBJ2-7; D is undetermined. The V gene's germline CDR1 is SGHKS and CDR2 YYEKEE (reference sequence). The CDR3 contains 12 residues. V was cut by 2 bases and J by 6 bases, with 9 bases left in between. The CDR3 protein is CASSFSGVEQYF. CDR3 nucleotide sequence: TGTGCCAGCAGCTTCTCGGGTGTCGAGCAGTACTTC.

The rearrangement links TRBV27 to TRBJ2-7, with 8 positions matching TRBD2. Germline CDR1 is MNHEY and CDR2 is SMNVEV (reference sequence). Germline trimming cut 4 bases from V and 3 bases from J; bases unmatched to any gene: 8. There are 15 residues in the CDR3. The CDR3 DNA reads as TGTGCCAGCAGTTCCGGACTAGCTCGACTCTACGAGCAGTACTTC. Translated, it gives CASSSGLARLYEQYF.

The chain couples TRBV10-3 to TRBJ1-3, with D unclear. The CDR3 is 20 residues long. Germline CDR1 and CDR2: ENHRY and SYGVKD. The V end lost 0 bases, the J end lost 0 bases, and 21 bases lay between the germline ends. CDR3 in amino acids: CAISESAWAAQIDSGNTIYF. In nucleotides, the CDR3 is TGTGCCATCAGTGAGTCGGCTTGGGCAGCCCAGATCGACTCTGGAAACACCATATATTTT.

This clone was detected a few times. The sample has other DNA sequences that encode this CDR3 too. The DNA for the CDR3 is TGCGCCAGCAGTTCGACAGGGGGTCAGCCCCAGCATTTT. It encodes CASSSTGGQPQHF. The rearrangement joins TRBV5-1 to TRBJ1-5; 9 nucleotides align to TRBD1. CDR3 length: 13 residues. Per germline, CDR1 SGHRS and CDR2 YFSETQ. The J segment lost 6 bases and the V segment lost 5 bases, leaving 3 bases of the junction unmatched. Full variable domain (rest looked up from reference TRBV5-1 and TRBJ1-5): KAGVTQTPRYLIKTRGQQVTLSCSPISGHRSVSWYQQTPGQGLQFLFEYFSETQRNKGNFPGRFSGRQFSNSRSEMNVSTLELGDSALYLCASSSTGGQPQHFGDGTRLSIL.

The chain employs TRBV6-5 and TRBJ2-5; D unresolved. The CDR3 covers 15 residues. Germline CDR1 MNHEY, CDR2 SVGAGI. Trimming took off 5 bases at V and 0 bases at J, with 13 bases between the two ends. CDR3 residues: CASSGLGRNQETQYF. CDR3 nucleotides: TGTGCCAGCAGTGGTTTAGGACGGAACCAAGAGACCCAGTACTTC.

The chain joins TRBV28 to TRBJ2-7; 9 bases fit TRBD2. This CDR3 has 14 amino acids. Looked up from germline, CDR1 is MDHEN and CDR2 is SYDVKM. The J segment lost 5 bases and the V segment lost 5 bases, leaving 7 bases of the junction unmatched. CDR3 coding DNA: TGTGCCAGCAGTCCCATAGCGGGAGTGGACGAGCAGTACTTC. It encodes CASSPIAGVDEQYF.

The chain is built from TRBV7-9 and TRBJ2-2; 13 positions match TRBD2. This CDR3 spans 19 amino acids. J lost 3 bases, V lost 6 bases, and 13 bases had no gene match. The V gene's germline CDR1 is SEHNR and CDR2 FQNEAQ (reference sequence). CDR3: CASSQGLAGTDPDTGELFF. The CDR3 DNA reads TGTGCCAGCAGTCAGGGACTAGCGGGAACAGATCCGGACACCGGGGAGCTGTTTTTT.

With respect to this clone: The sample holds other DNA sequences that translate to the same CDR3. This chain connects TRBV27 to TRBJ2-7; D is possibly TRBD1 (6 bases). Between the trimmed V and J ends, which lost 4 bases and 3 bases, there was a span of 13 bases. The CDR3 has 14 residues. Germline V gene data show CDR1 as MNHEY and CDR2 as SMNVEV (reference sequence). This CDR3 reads CASSSRQGNYEQYF. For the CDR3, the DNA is TGTGCCAGCAGTTCCAGGCAGGGGAACTACGAGCAGTACTTC.

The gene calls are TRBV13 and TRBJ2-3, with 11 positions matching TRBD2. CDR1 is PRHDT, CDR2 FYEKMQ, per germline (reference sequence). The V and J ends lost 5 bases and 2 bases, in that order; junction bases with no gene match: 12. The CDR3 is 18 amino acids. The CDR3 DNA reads TGTGCCAGCAGCATGAATTCCGGGACTAGCGGCTTCACAGATACGCAGTATTTT. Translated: CASSMNSGTSGFTDTQYF.

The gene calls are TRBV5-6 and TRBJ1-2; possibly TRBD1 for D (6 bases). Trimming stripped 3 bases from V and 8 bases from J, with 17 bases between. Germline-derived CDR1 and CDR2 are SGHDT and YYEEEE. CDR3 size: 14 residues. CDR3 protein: CASSSRGARRGYTF. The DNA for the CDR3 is TGTGCCAGCAGCTCGAGGGGGGCCCGGAGAGGCTACACCTTC.

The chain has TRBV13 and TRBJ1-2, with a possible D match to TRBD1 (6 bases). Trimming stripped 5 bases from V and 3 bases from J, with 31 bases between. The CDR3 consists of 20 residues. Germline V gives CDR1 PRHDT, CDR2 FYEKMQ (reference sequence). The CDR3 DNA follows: TGTGCCAGCAGCGGCAGATTATTCCCGAGTGGCGGGGGGCAGGACTATGGCTACACCTTC. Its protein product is CASSGRLFPSGGGQDYGYTF. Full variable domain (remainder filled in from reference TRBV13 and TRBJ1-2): AAGVIQSPRHLIKEKRETATLKCYPIPRHDTVYWYQQGPGQDPQFLISFYEKMQSDKGSIPDRFSAQQFSDYHSELNMSSLELGDSALYFCASSGRLFPSGGGQDYGYTFGSGTRLTVV.

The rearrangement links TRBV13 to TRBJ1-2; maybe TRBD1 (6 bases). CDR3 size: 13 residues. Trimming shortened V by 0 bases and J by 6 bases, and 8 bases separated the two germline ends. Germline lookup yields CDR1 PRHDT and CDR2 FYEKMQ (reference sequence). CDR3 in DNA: TGTGCCAGCAGCTTAGGCAGGGGAAATGGCTACACCTTC. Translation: CASSLGRGNGYTF.

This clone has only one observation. The CDR3, as DNA: TGTGCCAGCAGCACGACAGGGTCTATCGACGAGCAGTACTTC. The encoded protein is CASSTTGSIDEQYF. The chain links TRBV28 to TRBJ2-7, with 7 bases matching TRBD1. CDR3 size: 14 residues. Germline V gene lookup returns CDR1 MDHEN and CDR2 SYDVKM. Unmatched junction bases numbered 10, after V lost 6 bases and J lost 5 bases.

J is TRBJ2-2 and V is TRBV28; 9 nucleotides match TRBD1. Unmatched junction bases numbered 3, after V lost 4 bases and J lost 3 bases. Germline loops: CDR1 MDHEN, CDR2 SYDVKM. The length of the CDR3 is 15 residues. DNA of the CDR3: TGTGCCAGCAGTTCACGGGACAGGGACACCGGGGAGCTGTTTTTT. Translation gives CASSSRDRDTGELFF.

CDR3 coding DNA: TGTGCCAGTAGTATTTGGGGTTCGACGAACACTGAAGCTTTCTTT. Translation gives CASSIWGSTNTEAFF. This chain uses TRBV19 with TRBJ1-1; unclear D gene. The CDR3 has 15 residues. Germline CDR1 LNHDA, CDR2 SQIVND (reference sequence). Trimming took off 3 bases at V and 1 base at J, with 12 bases between the two ends.

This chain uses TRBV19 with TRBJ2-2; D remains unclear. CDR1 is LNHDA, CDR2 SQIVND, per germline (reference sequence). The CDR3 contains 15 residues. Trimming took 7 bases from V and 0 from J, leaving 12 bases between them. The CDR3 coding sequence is TGTGCCAGTACCTCCGATTGGGCGAACACCGGGGAGCTGTTTTTT. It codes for CASTSDWANTGELFF.

The chain's CDR3 is CASSLDDRARNYGYTF. DNA of the CDR3: TGTGCCAGCAGCCTGGACGACAGGGCGCGTAACTATGGCTACACCTTC. The chain links TRBV5-6 to TRBJ1-2, with 7 bases matching TRBD1. This CDR3 contains 16 residues. Germline CDR1 and CDR2: SGHDT and YYEEEE. J gave up 1 base and V 4 bases, and 10 bases lay outside the gene matches.

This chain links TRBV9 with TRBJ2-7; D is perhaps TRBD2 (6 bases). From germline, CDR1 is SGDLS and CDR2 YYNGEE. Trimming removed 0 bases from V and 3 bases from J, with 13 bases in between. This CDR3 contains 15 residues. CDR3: CASSVVGGPNYEQYF. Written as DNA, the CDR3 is TGTGCCAGCAGCGTAGTGGGGGGACCAAACTACGAGCAGTACTTC.